This T cell receptor beta chain was sequenced for a study of blood T cells in healthy people across ages. Study-wide results and caveats: TCR beta diversity tracked closely with naive T cell percentage. Any conclusive comparison of naive versus antigen-experienced cells was prevented by using unsorted PBMCs.

Trimming removed 4 bases at V and 2 bases at J, with 14 bases between. CDR1 SGHRS and CDR2 YFSETQ come from the germline V gene. The CDR3 is 15 residues long. Of note for this clonotype: Its antigen is undetermined.

Sample-barcoded 5' priming and a J-beta primer mix drove a second PCR of roughly 6 to 12 cycles. The authors tagged each cDNA molecule using a template-switch adaptor with 12 random nucleotides. Each CDR3 protein gets one entry after TCRdb re-called the 5' RACE reads with MiXCR. The table lists 800,000 or so distinct CDR3 sequences, roughly 46% of them singletons. The clonotype originates from an elderly man in good health. V gene TRBV5-1 combines with J gene TRBJ2-3; TRBD1 might be the D (5 bases). The sequencing sample was made of blood. CDR3 protein: CASSGGGAYTDTQYF. The DNA for the CDR3 is TGCGCCAGCAGCGGCGGTGGGGCGTACACAGATACGCAGTATTTT.